Each of the 22 T cell receptor beta chains below was sequenced from the same sample in a study of blood T cell repertoires in COVID-19. Generated by immunoSEQ multiplex PCR, the TCRdb table keeps only in-frame clones and is missing some. The table lists around 130,000 clones, approximately 80% of them singletons. Input material: peripheral blood. These TCRs come from an older woman with acute or convalescent COVID-19.

This clone was picked up one time. This rearrangement joins TRBV3-1 (or the pseudogene TRBV3-2) to TRBJ1-1, with D maybe TRBD1 (5 bases). The CDR3 is 15 amino acids. Trimming left V 1 base short and J 2 bases short, with 11 bases between. Germline CDR1 is LGHDT and CDR2 is YNNKEL (reference sequence). In nucleotides, the CDR3 is TGTGCCAGCAGCCAAGCAGCGGGGGGAAACACTGAAGCTTTCTTT. This codes for CASSQAAGGNTEAFF.

This clone was seen a handful of times. This rearrangement joins TRBV7-2 to TRBJ2-7, with D possibly matching TRBD2 (6 bases). The CDR3 is 15 residues long. The V end was cut by 0 bases, the J end by 3 bases, with 12 bases between. Germline CDR1 is SGHTA and CDR2 is FQGNSA. CDR3: CASSLAFGGSYEQYF. The CDR3 DNA sequence: TGTGCCAGCAGCTTAGCGTTTGGAGGGAGCTACGAGCAGTACTTC.

This clone was detected only once. The chain links TRBV5-1 to TRBJ2-7; 7 nucleotides align to TRBD2. Trimming cost V 3 bases and J 1 base; bases outside gene matches: 10. Per germline, CDR1 SGHRS and CDR2 YFSETQ. The CDR3 covers 16 residues. CDR3 in DNA: TGCGCCAGCAGCTCAGCAGGGTTCGGGGGGTCCTACGAGCAGTACTTC. Translation gives CASSSAGFGGSYEQYF.

This clone was observed a single time. The V gene is TRBV9, the J gene TRBJ2-1; possible D gene TRBD1, 6 bases. From germline, CDR1 is SGDLS and CDR2 YYNGEE. V was trimmed by 0 bases and J by 7 bases, leaving 11 bases between them. This CDR3 is built from 14 residues. The CDR3 region is CASSVDNRVNEQFF. The CDR3 region has the DNA TGTGCCAGCAGCGTAGATAACAGGGTTAATGAGCAGTTCTTC.

The chain joins TRBV2 to TRBJ1-1, with TRBD1 identical over 7 bases. The V gene end was trimmed by 5 bases and the J gene end by 3 bases; junction bases not matched to a gene: 12. The CDR3 length is 16 residues. Germline V gene lookup returns CDR1 SNHLY and CDR2 FYNNEI. The CDR3 nucleotides are TGTGCCAGCAGTTATGACCGACAGGGAGGATACACTGAAGCTTTCTTT. Amino acids: CASSYDRQGGYTEAFF.

The chain joins TRBV15 to TRBJ1-5; no clear D gene. This CDR3 comprises 13 residues. The V end was cut by 0 bases, the J end by 7 bases, with 7 bases between. Germline V gives CDR1 LNHNV, CDR2 YYDKDF (reference sequence). Here the CDR3 reads CATSREKRQPQHF. CDR3 nucleotide sequence: TGTGCCACCAGCAGAGAGAAACGGCAGCCCCAGCATTTT.

The chain carries TRBV6-5 and TRBJ1-2; 7 bases line up with TRBD1. The V gene's germline CDR1 is MNHEY and CDR2 SVGAGI. Germline trimming cut 9 bases from V and 2 bases from J; bases unmatched to any gene: 9. This CDR3 has 14 residues. CDR3 protein: CASRRDSLNYGYTF. Written as DNA, the CDR3 is TGTGCCAGTAGGAGGGACAGCTTAAACTATGGCTACACCTTC.

This clone was recorded once. The genes are TRBV9 and TRBJ2-3; D unclear. Trimming took 0 bases from V and 5 from J, leaving 10 bases between them. Germline assignment: CDR1 SGDLS and CDR2 YYNGEE. There are 14 residues in the CDR3. CDR3 sequence reads: CASSVGPRGDTQYF. CDR3 DNA sequence: TGTGCCAGCAGCGTAGGACCCCGCGGAGATACGCAGTATTTT.

This clone showed up just once. The chain is built from TRBV7-9 and TRBJ1-1; 8 bases match TRBD1. The length of the CDR3 is 14 residues. V lost 10 bases to trimming and J lost 6 bases; unmatched junction nucleotides: 13. Per the germline V gene, CDR1 is SEHNR and CDR2 is FQNEAQ (reference sequence). In nucleotides, the CDR3 is TGTGCCACCTCGATACAGGGGGGGGTGCCTGAAGCTTTCTTT. Amino acids: CATSIQGGVPEAFF.

This sequence joins TRBV6-2 or TRBV6-3 and TRBJ1-2; a weak D match, TRBD1 (5 bases). The germline V gene encodes CDR1 MNHEY and CDR2 SVGEGT. CDR3 length: 15 residues. Trimming left V 2 bases short and J 7 bases short, with 17 bases between. CDR3 residues: CASSYGADFVPGYTF. The DNA of the CDR3 is TGTGCCAGCAGTTACGGGGCAGATTTTGTCCCTGGCTACACCTTC.

The chain uses TRBV10-1 and TRBJ1-2, with D possibly being TRBD1 (6 bases). The germline V gene has CDR1 WNHNN and CDR2 SYGVQD (reference sequence). The V end lost 5 bases, the J end lost 6 bases, and 16 bases lay between the germline ends. CDR3 length: 14 amino acids. The CDR3 region is CASSTRDTVDGYTF. CDR3 coding DNA: TGCGCCAGCAGTACCCGGGACACAGTGGATGGCTACACCTTC.

The gene calls are TRBV2 and TRBJ1-6, with 7 bases matching TRBD1. The CDR3 length is 14 residues. Trimming cost V 6 bases and J 9 bases; bases outside gene matches: 8. CDR1 SNHLY and CDR2 FYNNEI come from the germline V gene. The CDR3 here is CASRDGTVISPLHF. CDR3 DNA: TGTGCCAGCAGGGACGGGACAGTCATTTCACCCCTCCACTTT.

The chain employs TRBV14 and TRBJ1-3, with TRBD1 as a possible D gene (5 bases). The germline CDR1 and CDR2 sequences are SGHDN and FVKESK. V gave up 4 bases and J gave up 5 bases, with 9 bases separating them. This CDR3 region has 13 residues. DNA for the CDR3: TGTGCCAGCAGCCCAAGACAGCGAAACACCATATATTTT. Encoded protein: CASSPRQRNTIYF.

The rearrangement links TRBV5-1 to TRBJ2-5, with 12 bases lining up with TRBD2. The CDR3 sequence is 17 residues long. V dropped 5 bases and J dropped 5; count of bases not matched to a gene: 13. CDR1 and CDR2 (germline): SGHRS, YFSETQ. CDR3 coding DNA: TGCGCCAGCAGACCGACTCTAGCGGGGGGGCCACCTGAGACCCAGTACTTC. The encoded protein is CASRPTLAGGPPETQYF. The full variable domain, completed using reference TRBV5-1 and TRBJ2-5, is KAGVTQTPRYLIKTRGQQVTLSCSPISGHRSVSWYQQTPGQGLQFLFEYFSETQRNKGNFPGRFSGRQFSNSRSEMNVSTLELGDSALYLCASRPTLAGGPPETQYFGPGTRLLVL.

The chain uses TRBV19 and TRBJ1-1; TRBD1 is a possible D gene (6 bases). Germline V gene data show CDR1 as LNHDA and CDR2 as SQIVND (reference sequence). Trimming stripped 6 bases from V and 1 base from J, with 9 bases between. CDR3 size: 13 residues. The CDR3 here is CASSDRTNTEAFF. The DNA of the CDR3 is TGTGCCAGTAGCGACAGGACGAACACTGAAGCTTTCTTT. The variable domain in full, with the rest retrieved from reference TRBV19 and TRBJ1-1, is DGGITQSPKYLFRKEGQNVTLSCEQNLNHDAMYWYRQDPGQGLRLIYYSQIVNDFQKGDIAEGYSVSREKKESFPLTVTSAQKNPTAFYLCASSDRTNTEAFFGQGTRLTVV.

J is TRBJ1-2 and V is TRBV25-1; possible D gene TRBD1, 5 bases. Trimming took off 7 bases at V and 3 bases at J, with 18 bases between the two ends. Germline V CDR1 and CDR2: MGHDK, SYGVNS. The CDR3 has 15 amino acids. The CDR3 DNA sequence: TGTGCCAGCAAATCCGTCGGGGGTGTAGACTATGGCTACACCTTC. Residues: CASKSVGGVDYGYTF.

The rearrangement uses TRBV2 and TRBJ1-1, with 7 bases matching TRBD1. Germline CDR1 reads SNHLY; CDR2 reads FYNNEI. After removal of 7 bases from V and 2 bases from J, the junction contained 13 bases not matched to a gene. This CDR3 has 16 amino acids. CDR3 DNA sequence: TGTGCCAGCACTTTCCACACAAACAGGGGCAACACTGAAGCTTTCTTT. It is translated as CASTFHTNRGNTEAFF.

This chain links TRBV27 with TRBJ2-1, with D perhaps matching TRBD2 (5 bases). V was shortened by 4 bases and J by 9 bases, with 13 bases between the two germline ends. The CDR3 loop spans 13 amino acids. Germline loops: CDR1 MNHEY, CDR2 SMNVEV (reference sequence). CDR3 protein: CASSSGSRGEQFF. The CDR3 DNA reads as TGTGCCAGCAGTTCCGGCTCCCGGGGTGAGCAGTTCTTC.

In this sample, this clone turned up a few times. This sequence joins TRBV6-1 and TRBJ1-1; no reliable D call. The V gene's germline CDR1 is MNHNS and CDR2 SASEGT. The V gene lost 1 base and the J gene lost 4 bases, with 10 bases spanning the gap. The CDR3 has 14 amino acids. DNA of the CDR3: TGTGCCAGCAGTGAAGTTCGGGGATTCACTGAAGCTTTCTTT. Translation gives CASSEVRGFTEAFF.

The chain joins TRBV9 to TRBJ2-5; a possible D gene is TRBD1 (5 bases). CDR1 is SGDLS, CDR2 YYNGEE, per germline. The CDR3 length is 13 residues. V gave up 10 bases and J gave up 3 bases, with 16 bases separating them. CDR3 DNA: TGTGCCTCCTCGCCAGGGTGGAAAGAGACCCAGTACTTC. Its protein is CASSPGWKETQYF.

V is TRBV3-1 (or the pseudogene TRBV3-2) and J is TRBJ2-1; the match to TRBD2 covers 8 bases. V shed 4 bases and J 0 bases; nucleotides not matched to a gene: 8. Looked up from germline, CDR1 is LGHDT and CDR2 is YNNKEL (reference sequence). CDR3 size: 17 residues. The CDR3 spells CASSLTAGGSSYNEQFF. Here the CDR3 DNA reads TGTGCCAGCAGCCTGACCGCGGGGGGTAGCTCCTACAATGAGCAGTTCTTC.

This chain connects TRBV24-1 to TRBJ1-2, with 7 bases fitting TRBD1. The germline gives CDR1 KGHDR, CDR2 SFDVKD. The J segment lost 7 bases and the V segment lost 4 bases, leaving 8 bases of the junction unmatched. The CDR3 has 14 residues. CDR3 sequence: CATSDPLTGPGYTF. The DNA for the CDR3 is TGTGCCACCAGTGACCCGTTGACAGGGCCTGGCTACACCTTC.